A selection of T cell receptor beta chains follows, all from one sample in a study of shared clonotypes between healthy human individuals. Measured with immunoSEQ multiplex PCR; TCRdb has only the in-frame clones, and not every one. The table lists some 2.3 million clones, 85% to 95% of them singletons. What was sequenced was naive CD4+ T cells from PBMCs. The origin of the receptors is a man aged 18 to 29 in good health. Some clones in this sample may be carry-over from other donors' samples. CDR3s include the opening cysteine and the closing phenylalanine or tryptophan. The order of the fields is D gene, CDR3 length, clone size, J gene, V gene, CDR3 protein, CDR3 DNA. A D gene is named only where the DNA matches it firmly. Expanded clones get a size class; other rows say once, few or many, or leave the size out.

D: -; length: 17; size: -; J: TRBJ2-1; V: TRBV10-3; CDR3: CAISDTRDRASYNEQFF; DNA: TGTGCCATCAGTGATACCAGGGACCGCGCGTCCTACAATGAGCAGTTCTTC
D: -; length: 15; size: -; J: TRBJ2-3; V: TRBV7-8; CDR3: CASSLGAPNLNTQYF; DNA: TGTGCCAGCAGCTTAGGGGCCCCAAATTTAAATACGCAGTATTTT
D: -; length: 11; size: -; J: TRBJ1-4; V: TRBV7-9; CDR3: CASSLVEKLFF; DNA: TGTGCCAGCAGCTTAGTTGAAAAACTGTTTTTT
D: TRBD1; length: 16; size: -; J: TRBJ1-2; V: TRBV28; CDR3: CASSSGGADSLAGYTF; DNA: TGTGCCAGCAGTTCAGGGGGCGCGGATTCTCTCGCTGGCTACACCTTC
D: TRBD2; length: 15; size: -; J: TRBJ2-7; V: TRBV4-3; CDR3: CASSQLRLAVSEQYF; DNA: TGCGCCAGCAGCCAATTACGACTAGCGGTTTCCGAGCAGTACTTC
D: TRBD1; length: 18; size: -; J: TRBJ2-7; V: TRBV5-1; CDR3: CASSLGQLAWTDSYEQYF; DNA: TGCGCCAGCAGCCTGGGACAGTTGGCTTGGACTGACTCCTACGAGCAGTACTTC
D: -; length: 14; size: -; J: TRBJ2-2; V: TRBV7-2; CDR3: CASSLEGGTGELFF; DNA: TGTGCCAGCAGCTTAGAGGGGGGGACCGGGGAGCTGTTTTTT
D: -; length: 14; size: -; J: TRBJ1-3; V: TRBV6-1; CDR3: CASNNRYSGNTIYF; DNA: TGTGCCAGCAATAACAGGTACTCTGGAAACACCATATATTTT
D: -; length: 17; size: -; J: TRBJ1-1; V: TRBV18; CDR3: CASSPLAGSLMNTEAFF; DNA: TGTGCCAGCTCACCCTTGGCAGGGTCACTCATGAACACTGAAGCTTTCTTT
D: -; length: 12; size: -; J: TRBJ2-7; V: TRBV2; CDR3: CASSQGFAAQYF; DNA: TGTGCCAGCAGTCAGGGGTTTGCGGCGCAGTACTTC
D: TRBD1; length: 14; size: -; J: TRBJ2-2; V: TRBV29-1; CDR3: CSAAQGPNTGELFF; DNA: TGCAGCGCTGCACAGGGGCCGAACACCGGGGAGCTGTTTTTT
D: -; length: 15; size: once; J: TRBJ2-1; V: TRBV6-6; CDR3: CASRFGGTGFVEQFF; DNA: TGTGCCAGCAGGTTCGGCGGGACCGGTTTCGTTGAGCAGTTCTTC
D: -; length: 12; size: once; J: TRBJ2-7; V: TRBV18; CDR3: CASSRELLEQYF; DNA: TGTGCCAGCTCACGAGAGCTCCTCGAGCAGTACTTC
D: TRBD2; length: 17; size: -; J: TRBJ2-7; V: TRBV25-1; CDR3: CASSEFAGGPSSYEQYF; DNA: TGTGCCAGCAGTGAATTCGCGGGGGGGCCAAGCTCCTACGAGCAGTACTTC
D: -; length: 12; size: -; J: TRBJ1-4; V: TRBV28; CDR3: CASSWSEGKLFF; DNA: TGTGCCAGCAGTTGGTCGGAGGGGAAACTGTTTTTT
D: -; length: 16; size: once; J: TRBJ1-1; V: TRBV9; CDR3: CASSVSGVGMNTEAFF; DNA: TGTGCCAGCAGCGTATCAGGGGTAGGGATGAACACTGAAGCTTTCTTT
D: TRBD2; length: 12; size: -; J: TRBJ2-1; V: TRBV5-1; CDR3: CASRASGNEQFF; DNA: TGCGCCAGCAGAGCTAGCGGCAATGAGCAGTTCTTC
D: -; length: 14; size: -; J: TRBJ1-1; V: TRBV28; CDR3: CASSSHGLNTEAFF; DNA: TGTGCCAGCAGTTCACATGGGTTGAACACTGAAGCTTTCTTT